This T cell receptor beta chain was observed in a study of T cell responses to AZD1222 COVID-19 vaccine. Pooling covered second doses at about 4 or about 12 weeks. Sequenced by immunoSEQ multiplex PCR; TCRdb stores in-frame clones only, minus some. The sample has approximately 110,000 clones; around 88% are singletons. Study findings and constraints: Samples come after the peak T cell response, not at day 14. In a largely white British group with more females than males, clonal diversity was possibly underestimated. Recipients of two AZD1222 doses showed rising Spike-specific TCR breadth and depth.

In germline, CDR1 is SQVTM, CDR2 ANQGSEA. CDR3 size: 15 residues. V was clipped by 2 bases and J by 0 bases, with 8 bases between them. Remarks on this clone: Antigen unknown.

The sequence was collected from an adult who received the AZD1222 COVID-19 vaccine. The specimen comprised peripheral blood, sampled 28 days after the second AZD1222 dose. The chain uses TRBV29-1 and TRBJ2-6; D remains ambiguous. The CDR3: CSVEPEYSGANVLTF. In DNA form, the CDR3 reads TGCAGCGTTGAACCGGAGTACTCTGGGGCCAACGTCCTGACTTTC.